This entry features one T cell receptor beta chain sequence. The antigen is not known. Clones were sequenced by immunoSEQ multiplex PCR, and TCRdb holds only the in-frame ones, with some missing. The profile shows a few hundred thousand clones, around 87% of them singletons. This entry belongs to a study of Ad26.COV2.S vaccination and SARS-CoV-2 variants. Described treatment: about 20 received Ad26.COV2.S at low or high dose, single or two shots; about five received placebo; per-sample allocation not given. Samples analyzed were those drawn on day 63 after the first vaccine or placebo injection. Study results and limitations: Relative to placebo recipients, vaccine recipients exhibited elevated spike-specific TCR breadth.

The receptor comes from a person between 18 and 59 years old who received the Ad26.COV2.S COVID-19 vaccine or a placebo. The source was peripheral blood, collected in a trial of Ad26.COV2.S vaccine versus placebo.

The CDR3 here is CASGRDSETQYF. In DNA form, the CDR3 reads TGTGCCAGCGGCCGGGACTCAGAGACCCAGTACTTC. The V gene is TRBV2, the J gene TRBJ2-5; maybe TRBD2 (6 bases). The CDR3 is 12 amino acids. The V gene's germline CDR1 is SNHLY and CDR2 FYNNEI. V lost 8 bases and J 4 bases, leaving 11 bases between the germline ends.